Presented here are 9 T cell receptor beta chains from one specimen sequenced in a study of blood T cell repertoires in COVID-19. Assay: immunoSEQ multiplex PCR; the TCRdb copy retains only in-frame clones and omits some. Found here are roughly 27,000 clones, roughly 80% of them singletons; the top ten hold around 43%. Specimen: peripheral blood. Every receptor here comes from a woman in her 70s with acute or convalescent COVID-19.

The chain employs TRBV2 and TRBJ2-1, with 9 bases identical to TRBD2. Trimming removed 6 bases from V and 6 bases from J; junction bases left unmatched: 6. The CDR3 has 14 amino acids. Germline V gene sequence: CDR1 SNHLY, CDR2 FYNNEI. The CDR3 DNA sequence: TGTGCCAGCAGCCTGGGACTAGCTAGCAATGAGCAGTTCTTC. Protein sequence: CASSLGLASNEQFF.

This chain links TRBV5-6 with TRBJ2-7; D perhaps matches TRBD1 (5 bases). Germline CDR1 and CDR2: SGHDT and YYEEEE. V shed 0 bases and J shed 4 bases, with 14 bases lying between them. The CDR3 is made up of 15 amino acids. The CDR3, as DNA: TGTGCCAGCAGCTTGGAGTCCAGGGTGCCTTACGAGCAGTACTTC. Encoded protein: CASSLESRVPYEQYF. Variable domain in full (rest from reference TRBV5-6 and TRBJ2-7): DAGVTQSPTHLIKTRGQQVTLRCSPKSGHDTVSWYQQALGQGPQFIFQYYEEEERQRGNFPDRFSGHQFPNYSSELNVNALLLGDSALYLCASSLESRVPYEQYFGPGTRLTVT.

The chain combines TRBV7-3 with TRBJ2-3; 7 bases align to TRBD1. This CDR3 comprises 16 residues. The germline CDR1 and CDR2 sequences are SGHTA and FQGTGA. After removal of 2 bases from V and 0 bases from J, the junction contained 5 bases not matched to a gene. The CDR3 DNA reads TGTGCCAGCAGCTTAGTTCCGACAGGGAGCACAGATACGCAGTATTTT. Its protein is CASSLVPTGSTDTQYF.

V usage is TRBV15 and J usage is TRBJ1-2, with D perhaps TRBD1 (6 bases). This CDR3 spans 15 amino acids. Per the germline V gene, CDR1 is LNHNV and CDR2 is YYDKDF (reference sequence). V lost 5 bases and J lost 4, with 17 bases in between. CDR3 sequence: CATSVDQGYGYGYTF. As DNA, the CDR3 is TGTGCCACCAGCGTAGACCAGGGGTACGGCTATGGCTACACCTTC. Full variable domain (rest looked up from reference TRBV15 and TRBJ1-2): DAMVIQNPRYQVTQFGKPVTLSCSQTLNHNVMYWYQQKSSQAPKLLFHYYDKDFNNEADTPDNFQSRRPNTSFCFLDIRSPGLGDTAMYLCATSVDQGYGYGYTFGSGTRLTVV.

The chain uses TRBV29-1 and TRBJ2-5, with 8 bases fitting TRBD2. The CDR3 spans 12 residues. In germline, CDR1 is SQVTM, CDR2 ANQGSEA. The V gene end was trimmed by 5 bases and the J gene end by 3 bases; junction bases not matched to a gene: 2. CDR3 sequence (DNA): TGCAGCGTTCTTAGCGGGGAAGAGACCCAGTACTTC. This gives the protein CSVLSGEETQYF.

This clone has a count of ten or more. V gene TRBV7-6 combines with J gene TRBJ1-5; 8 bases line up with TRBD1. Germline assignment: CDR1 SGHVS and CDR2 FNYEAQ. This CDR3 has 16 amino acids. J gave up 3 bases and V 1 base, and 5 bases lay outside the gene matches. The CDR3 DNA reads TGTGCCAGCAGCTTAGGGACAGGGAGCCCCAATCAGCCCCAGCATTTT. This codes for CASSLGTGSPNQPQHF.

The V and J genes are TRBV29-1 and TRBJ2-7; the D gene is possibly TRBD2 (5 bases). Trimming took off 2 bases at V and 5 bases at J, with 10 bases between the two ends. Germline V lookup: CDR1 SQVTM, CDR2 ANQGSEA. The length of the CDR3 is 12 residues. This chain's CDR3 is CSVESSLHEQYF. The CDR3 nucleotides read TGCAGCGTTGAATCTAGCCTCCACGAGCAGTACTTC.

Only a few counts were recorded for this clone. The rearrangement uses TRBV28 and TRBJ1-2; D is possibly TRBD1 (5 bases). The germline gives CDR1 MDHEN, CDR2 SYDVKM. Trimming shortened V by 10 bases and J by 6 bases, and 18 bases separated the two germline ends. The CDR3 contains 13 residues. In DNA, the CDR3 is TGTGCCACCCCAGGGCGGGGGAAGCATGGCTACACCTTC. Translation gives CATPGRGKHGYTF.

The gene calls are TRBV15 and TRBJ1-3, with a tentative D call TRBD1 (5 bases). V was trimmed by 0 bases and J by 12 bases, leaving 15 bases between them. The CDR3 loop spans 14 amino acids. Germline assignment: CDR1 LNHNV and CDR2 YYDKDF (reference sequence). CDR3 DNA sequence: TGTGCCACCAGCAGAGATCGGGCGGGGGACCACATATATTTT. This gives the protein CATSRDRAGDHIYF.